Following are 24 T cell receptor beta chains from one sample sequenced in a study of blood T cell repertoires in COVID-19. Data came from immunoSEQ multiplex PCR; TCRdb stores just in-frame clones and leaves some out. In the table there are about 110,000 clones, 87% of which are singletons. Sample: peripheral blood. These receptors originate from a human donor in a cohort sampled during active COVID-19.

This chain joins TRBV27 and TRBJ2-3; 9 bases align to TRBD2. The CDR3 is 16 residues long. CDR1 MNHEY and CDR2 SMNVEV come from the germline V gene (reference sequence). The junction had 4 bases not matched to a gene; V was cut back by 1 base and J by 2 bases. CDR3 amino acids: CASSLFSGGPTDTQYF. CDR3 nucleotide sequence: TGTGCCAGCAGTTTATTTAGCGGGGGCCCCACAGATACGCAGTATTTT.

The rearrangement uses TRBV7-8 and TRBJ1-5; 9 bases align to TRBD1. The V segment lost 0 bases and the J segment 1 base; nucleotides outside the gene matches: 10. CDR1 and CDR2 from the germline V gene are SGHVS and FQNEAQ. The CDR3 consists of 19 residues. CDR3 in amino acids: CASSLAGGQGRTSNQPQHF. The CDR3 DNA is TGTGCCAGCAGCTTAGCGGGGGGACAGGGCAGGACGAGCAATCAGCCCCAGCATTTT.

The chain joins TRBV13 to TRBJ2-7; a weak D match, TRBD2 (6 bases). The ends were cut back, 3 bases at V and 2 bases at J, with 11 bases in the middle. The CDR3 consists of 14 residues. Germline CDR1 reads PRHDT; CDR2 reads FYEKMQ (reference sequence). CDR3 amino acids: CASSFGSGTYEQYF. For the CDR3, the DNA is TGTGCCAGCAGCTTCGGGAGCGGAACCTACGAGCAGTACTTC.

The genes are TRBV5-8 and TRBJ1-2; D may be TRBD1 (5 bases). Germline V gene lookup returns CDR1 SGHTS and CDR2 YDEGEE. V dropped 1 base and J dropped 5 bases, with 15 bases sitting between them. The CDR3 runs 15 residues. The CDR3 bases are TGTGCCAGCAGCTTGTCGCAGGGATTGTGGTATGGCTACACCTTC. Protein: CASSLSQGLWYGYTF.

The genes are TRBV6-6 and TRBJ2-2; 8 bases map to TRBD1. V trimming: 0 bases; J trimming: 5 bases; junction bases outside the gene matches: 2. Germline loops: CDR1 MNHNY, CDR2 SVGAGI (reference sequence). CDR3 length: 15 amino acids. The CDR3 region has the DNA TGTGCCAGCAGTTACTCGCGACAGGGGACCGGGGAGCTGTTTTTT. Translated: CASSYSRQGTGELFF.

This clone has a single count. This sequence joins TRBV7-8 and TRBJ1-5; 7 bases align to TRBD1. V was pared by 3 bases and J by 3 bases, with 5 bases of the junction left unmatched. The CDR3 extends over 15 amino acids. Per the germline V gene, CDR1 is SGHVS and CDR2 is FQNEAQ. In DNA, the CDR3 is TGTGCCAGCAGCTTCGACAGGGTCCCCAATCAGCCCCAGCATTTT. Protein: CASSFDRVPNQPQHF.

This chain uses TRBV4-2 with TRBJ1-5, with D hard to call. Germline V CDR1 and CDR2: LGHNA, YNFKEQ. The CDR3 is 14 residues long. Trimming removed 2 bases at V and 5 bases at J, with 10 bases between. The DNA for the CDR3 is TGTGCCAGCAGCCAATTTGGAGGCGATCAGCCCCAGCATTTT. As protein: CASSQFGGDQPQHF.

This clone was recorded once. The gene calls are TRBV4-2 and TRBJ2-1; 10 nucleotides line up with TRBD2. Germline CDR1 reads LGHNA; CDR2 reads YNFKEQ. This CDR3 is 19 amino acids long. V dropped 0 bases and J dropped 7; count of bases not matched to a gene: 15. The CDR3 DNA is TGTGCCAGCAGCCAAGATGGAAGCGGGGGGGCCGTGATGGAAAATGAGCAGTTCTTC. As protein: CASSQDGSGGAVMENEQFF.

The count of this clone is one. V usage is TRBV9 and J usage is TRBJ2-1; TRBD2 aligns across 16 bases. CDR1 is SGDLS, CDR2 YYNGEE, per germline. CDR3 length: 20 residues. J lost 2 bases, V lost 4 bases, and 12 bases had no gene match. CDR3 in amino acids: CASSHQAGLAGGPAYNEQFF. DNA for the CDR3: TGTGCCAGCAGCCACCAAGCGGGACTAGCGGGAGGGCCCGCCTACAATGAGCAGTTCTTC.

The chain links TRBV11-2 to TRBJ2-5, with D unclear. The germline V gene encodes CDR1 SGHAT and CDR2 FQNNGV. V was cut by 3 bases and J by 1 base, with 9 bases left in between. This CDR3 region has 14 residues. The DNA for the CDR3 is TGTGCCAGCAGCTTCAGGCCCACCCAAGAGACCCAGTACTTC. This gives the protein CASSFRPTQETQYF.

This rearrangement joins TRBV24-1 to TRBJ2-2; 16 nucleotides line up with TRBD2. V trimming: 10 bases; J trimming: 7 bases; junction bases outside the gene matches: 11. Germline-derived CDR1 and CDR2 are KGHDR and SFDVKD. The CDR3 extends over 17 amino acids. CDR3 loop: CATTDPGLAGGHGELFF. The CDR3 bases are TGTGCCACAACTGATCCGGGACTAGCGGGGGGGCACGGGGAGCTGTTTTTT.

The rearrangement uses TRBV9 and TRBJ2-5, with D tentatively TRBD1 (6 bases). The CDR3 runs 16 residues. From germline, CDR1 is SGDLS and CDR2 YYNGEE. Trimming took 1 base from V and 2 from J, leaving 15 bases between them. CDR3 DNA: TGTGCCAGCAGCGTATTAACAGGGACCAATCAAGAGACCCAGTACTTC. Translated: CASSVLTGTNQETQYF.

This chain uses TRBV5-1 with TRBJ2-3; 14 bases are shared with TRBD2. Per germline, CDR1 SGHRS and CDR2 YFSETQ. The CDR3 has 18 residues. Losses at the gene ends were 4 bases for V and 0 bases for J; bases not matched to a gene: 7. As DNA, the CDR3 is TGCGCCAGCAGCCTCTCTAGGACTAGCGGGGGGAGCACAGATACGCAGTATTTT. The encoded protein is CASSLSRTSGGSTDTQYF.

The chain has TRBV5-1 and TRBJ1-2; 10 nucleotides line up with TRBD1. The CDR3 totals 14 residues. From germline, CDR1 is SGHRS and CDR2 YFSETQ. The ends lost 1 base at V and 7 bases at J; junction bases unmatched: 4. The CDR3 sequence: CASSLTRTGGGYTF. The CDR3 nucleotides read TGCGCCAGCAGCTTGACCAGGACAGGGGGTGGCTACACCTTC.

This chain connects TRBV7-2 to TRBJ2-3; TRBD2 agrees at 13 bases. This CDR3 contains 19 residues. Germline-derived CDR1 and CDR2 are SGHTA and FQGNSA. The V segment lost 4 bases and the J segment 1 base; nucleotides outside the gene matches: 11. DNA of the CDR3: TGTGCCAGCAGCTCAGGATTACTAGCGGGAGGGCCAGGCACAGATACGCAGTATTTT. Its protein product is CASSSGLLAGGPGTDTQYF.

V gene TRBV7-3 combines with J gene TRBJ2-2; D perhaps matches TRBD2 (6 bases). This CDR3 is built from 18 residues. Trimming pared 5 bases from V and 2 bases from J, leaving 21 bases between. The germline V gene encodes CDR1 SGHTA and CDR2 FQGTGA. The chain's CDR3 is CASSPSDYWGLNTGELFF. CDR3 DNA: TGTGCCAGCAGCCCGAGTGACTACTGGGGACTCAACACCGGGGAGCTGTTTTTT. Together with reference TRBV7-3 and TRBJ2-2, the CDR3 gives the full variable domain: GAGVSQTPSNKVTEKGKYVELRCDPISGHTALYWYRQSLGQGPEFLIYFQGTGAADDSGLPNDRFFAVRPEGSVSTLKIQRTERGDSAVYLCASSPSDYWGLNTGELFFGEGSRLTVL.

The V and J genes are TRBV2 and TRBJ2-1; weak D call: TRBD2 (5 bases). The CDR3 contains 14 residues. The germline V gene encodes CDR1 SNHLY and CDR2 FYNNEI. V was shortened by 2 bases and J by 9 bases, with 14 bases between the two germline ends. The chain's CDR3 is CASSERRGMSEQFF. CDR3 sequence (DNA): TGTGCCAGCAGTGAACGGCGAGGGATGAGTGAGCAGTTCTTC.

V is TRBV28 and J is TRBJ2-7; 8 bases are a match to TRBD2. The CDR3 has 15 amino acids. Unmatched junction bases numbered 12, after V lost 8 bases and J lost 3 bases. Germline V CDR1 and CDR2: MDHEN, SYDVKM. The chain's CDR3 is CASGLSGSVIYEQYF. DNA of the CDR3: TGTGCCAGCGGATTGAGCGGGAGTGTAATCTACGAGCAGTACTTC. Full variable domain (outside the CDR3, taken from reference TRBV28 and TRBJ2-7): DVKVTQSSRYLVKRTGEKVFLECVQDMDHENMFWYRQDPGLGLRLIYFSYDVKMKEKGDIPEGYSVSREKKERFSLILESASTNQTSMYLCASGLSGSVIYEQYFGPGTRLTVT.

The rearrangement joins TRBV7-3 to TRBJ1-5, with 11 bases matching TRBD1. The CDR3 has 22 amino acids. CDR1 and CDR2 from the germline V gene are SGHTA and FQGTGA. Trimming at V came to 2 bases and at J to 0 bases, leaving 18 bases not matched to a gene. CDR3: CASSLGPRDRGDPAYSNQPQHF. CDR3 bases: TGTGCCAGCAGCTTAGGACCCCGGGACAGGGGGGATCCCGCTTATAGCAATCAGCCCCAGCATTTT.

This clone is a singleton in its sample. The V call is TRBV7-2, the J call TRBJ2-1; TRBD2 matches 14 bases. Trimming removed 5 bases from V and 6 bases from J; junction bases left unmatched: 6. The germline V gene encodes CDR1 SGHTA and CDR2 FQGNSA. The CDR3 consists of 16 residues. CDR3 in amino acids: CASSLGGTSGSNEQFF. The DNA for the CDR3 is TGTGCCAGCAGCCTGGGCGGGACTAGCGGGAGCAATGAGCAGTTCTTC.

By share, this clone counts as medium-sized. This rearrangement joins TRBV5-8 to TRBJ2-7; TRBD2 matches 14 bases. Germline V gene sequence: CDR1 SGHTS, CDR2 YDEGEE. V lost 3 bases and J lost 5; bases outside the gene matches: 7. The CDR3 is 16 amino acids. Here the CDR3 DNA reads TGTGCCAGCAGCTCCGGGACTAGCGGGAGAAGGGACGAGCAGTACTTC. Translating gives CASSSGTSGRRDEQYF.

This chain joins TRBV30 and TRBJ2-3; 14 nucleotides align to TRBD2. Per germline, CDR1 GTSNPN and CDR2 SVGIG (reference sequence). V was pared by 4 bases and J by 3 bases, with 9 bases of the junction left unmatched. This CDR3 is 17 amino acids long. The DNA for the CDR3 is TGTGCCTGGAAACCGGGACTAGCGGGAGTTGGGACAGATACGCAGTATTTT. Amino acid sequence: CAWKPGLAGVGTDTQYF.

This clone has only a few counts. The V and J genes are TRBV14 and TRBJ1-2, with 7 bases lining up with TRBD1. The trim removed 1 base at V and 8 bases at J, leaving 7 bases unmatched. Germline V lookup: CDR1 SGHDN, CDR2 FVKESK. This CDR3 spans 14 amino acids. The CDR3 is CASSQGVTGAGYTF. CDR3 sequence (DNA): TGTGCCAGCAGCCAAGGGGTAACAGGGGCCGGCTACACCTTC.

This clone came up a few times. This chain connects TRBV5-8 to TRBJ1-1; D possibly corresponds to TRBD1 (5 bases). Germline V CDR1 and CDR2: SGHTS, YDEGEE. Trimming left V 6 bases short and J 3 bases short, with 18 bases between. There are 15 residues in the CDR3. The CDR3 region is CASIGWVRGDTEAFF. The CDR3 nucleotides read TGTGCCAGCATCGGTTGGGTCCGGGGGGACACTGAAGCTTTCTTT.